This TCR beta chain emerged from a study of response to subunit inactivated influenza vaccine (dated by TCRdb to the late 2010s). In the study overall: Deep quantitative T cell receptor repertoire profiling was used in the study to track responses to a trivalent subunit inactivated influenza vaccine.

As for this clonotype: The specificity of this receptor is unknown. Base-call qualities are not available, and no considerably larger clone is one nucleotide away.

V loses 4 bases of germline sequence and J loses 4 bases, and the interval between the two ends is 20 bases. Spanning cysteine to phenylalanine, the CDR3 consists of 17 amino acids. The DNA shown is the 51-base CDR3, in frame from base 1. From the germline V gene, CDR1 is KGHSH and CDR2 is LQKENI. To prepare the library, RT-PCR was applied. Sequencing relied on an Illumina HiSeq 2500. TCRdb reprocessed the public reads (quality trimming at Q25 with fastp, clone calling with MiXCR) and kept in-frame beta chains. A single entry per CDR3 protein holds the most common genes and DNA from its merged rows. Within this sample are roughly 760,000 distinct CDR3 sequences, with 21% of them counted one time only. About 9.4% of the sample is taken by the ten largest. Study-wide conclusions, independent of this receptor: It was suggested by the authors that each seasonal influenza vaccination may recruit only a limited number of new T cells.

In this chain, TRBV18 is recombined with TRBJ2-1; too little of a D gene remains to name it. The specimen comprised PBMCs from blood, sampled 5 days after vaccination. This sequence originates from a man aged 45-65 years who received an inactivated influenza vaccine. Donor details come from another sample of the same person, matched by shared clones. The nucleotide sequence reads as follows: TGTGCCAGCTCACTAGAACCCCCCCTCCGACGGTACAATGAGCAGTTCTTC. Its protein product is CASSLEPPLRRYNEQFF. The variable domain in full, with residues beyond the CDR3 obtained from the reference TRBV18 and TRBJ2-1 genes, is NAGVMQNPRHLVRRRGQEARLRCSPMKGHSHVYWYRQLPEEGLKFMVYLQKENIIDESGMPKERFSAEFPKEGPSILRIQQVVRGDSAAYFCASSLEPPLRRYNEQFFGPGTRLTVL.